These T cell receptor beta chains were read from a single sample in a study of CD8+ T cells in alopecia areata. Here immunoSEQ multiplex PCR was the method, and the copy in TCRdb shows in-frame clones only, minus some. The data contain fewer than 25,000 clones, 59% of them singletons. Sequenced material: skin, taken at week 4, from a patient treated with tofacitinib. Receptors were obtained from a human donor with alopecia areata. Both conserved end residues are part of each CDR3. Fields, in order: D gene, J gene, V gene, clone size, CDR3 protein, CDR3 DNA. The D gene is left open where the match is weak. Where a row states a size, it is once, few, many or the class of an expanded clone; other rows omit it.

d_call: TRBD1; j_call: TRBJ1-2; v_call: TRBV5-5; clone_size: -; cdr3_aa: CASSFGTGGIPGGYTF; cdr3_nt: TGTGCCAGCAGCTTCGGGACAGGGGGAATTCCTGGTGGCTACACCTTC
d_call: -; j_call: TRBJ1-1; v_call: TRBV5-4; clone_size: -; cdr3_aa: CASSFSWNTEAFF; cdr3_nt: TGTGCCAGCAGCTTTTCCTGGAACACTGAAGCTTTCTTT
d_call: -; j_call: TRBJ1-1; v_call: TRBV29-1; clone_size: few; cdr3_aa: CSVAKAGARYTEAFF; cdr3_nt: TGCAGCGTTGCGAAGGCAGGGGCAAGGTACACTGAAGCTTTCTTT
d_call: -; j_call: TRBJ2-3; v_call: TRBV7-2; clone_size: -; cdr3_aa: CASSSNGRGTDTQYF; cdr3_nt: TGTGCCAGCAGCTCCAATGGACGAGGCACAGATACGCAGTATTTT
d_call: -; j_call: TRBJ2-2; v_call: TRBV9; clone_size: few; cdr3_aa: CASSVALGGASLSANTGELFF; cdr3_nt: TGTGCCAGCAGCGTAGCTTTAGGGGGTGCTTCCTTGAGCGCGAACACCGGGGAGCTGTTTTTT
d_call: TRBD1; j_call: TRBJ1-2; v_call: TRBV7-9; clone_size: -; cdr3_aa: CASSLGQGGGYTF; cdr3_nt: TGTGCCAGCAGTTTGGGACAGGGAGGAGGCTACACCTTC
d_call: -; j_call: TRBJ1-4; v_call: TRBV28; clone_size: -; cdr3_aa: CASSWDEKLFF; cdr3_nt: TGTGCCAGCAGTTGGGATGAAAAACTGTTTTTT
d_call: -; j_call: TRBJ2-7; v_call: TRBV21-1; clone_size: few; cdr3_aa: CASSRGWRGGPYEQYF; cdr3_nt: TGTGCCAGCAGCAGAGGGTGGAGGGGAGGGCCCTACGAGCAGTACTTC
d_call: -; j_call: TRBJ2-5; v_call: TRBV7-3; clone_size: -; cdr3_aa: CASSLQANRETQYF; cdr3_nt: TGTGCCAGCAGCTTACAAGCGAATCGGGAGACCCAGTACTTC
d_call: TRBD1; j_call: TRBJ2-5; v_call: TRBV10-3; clone_size: few; cdr3_aa: CAISESMAGGVSQETQYF; cdr3_nt: TGTGCCATCAGTGAGTCGATGGCAGGGGGCGTCTCTCAAGAGACCCAGTACTTC
d_call: -; j_call: TRBJ1-1; v_call: TRBV19; clone_size: -; cdr3_aa: CASGKGRKNTEAFF; cdr3_nt: TGTGCCAGTGGGAAAGGACGGAAGAACACTGAAGCTTTCTTT
d_call: -; j_call: TRBJ2-6; v_call: TRBV11-2; clone_size: -; cdr3_aa: CASSLGVRGPSGANVLTF; cdr3_nt: TGTGCCAGCAGCTTAGGGGTGCGGGGGCCCTCTGGGGCCAACGTCCTGACTTTC
d_call: -; j_call: TRBJ1-1; v_call: TRBV28; clone_size: -; cdr3_aa: CASSLSVSTEAFF; cdr3_nt: TGTGCCAGCAGTCTCTCCGTGAGCACTGAAGCTTTCTTT
d_call: -; j_call: TRBJ1-2; v_call: TRBV4-1; clone_size: few; cdr3_aa: CASRVGDGYTF; cdr3_nt: TGTGCCAGCAGAGTGGGGGATGGCTACACCTTC
d_call: -; j_call: TRBJ1-5; v_call: TRBV2; clone_size: -; cdr3_aa: CASSVKGGYQPQHF; cdr3_nt: TGTGCCAGCAGTGTTAAGGGGGGCTATCAGCCCCAGCATTTT
d_call: TRBD1; j_call: TRBJ2-2; v_call: TRBV7-9; clone_size: -; cdr3_aa: CASSLGQGGGNTGELFF; cdr3_nt: TGTGCCAGCAGCCTGGGACAGGGAGGAGGGAACACCGGGGAGCTGTTTTTT
d_call: -; j_call: TRBJ2-1; v_call: TRBV7-2; clone_size: few; cdr3_aa: CASSASPYNEQFF; cdr3_nt: TGTGCCAGCAGCGCTAGCCCCTACAATGAGCAGTTCTTC
d_call: TRBD1; j_call: TRBJ2-3; v_call: TRBV7-9; clone_size: -; cdr3_aa: CASSNRGDRGSTDTQYF; cdr3_nt: TGTGCCAGCAGCAACCGAGGGGACAGGGGGAGCACAGATACGCAGTATTTT
d_call: TRBD2; j_call: TRBJ2-7; v_call: TRBV7-9; clone_size: few; cdr3_aa: CASSLATGGDLGQYF; cdr3_nt: TGTGCCAGCAGCTTAGCGACGGGGGGAGACCTGGGGCAGTACTTC
d_call: TRBD1; j_call: TRBJ1-2; v_call: TRBV5-6; clone_size: -; cdr3_aa: CASSSGTGGYGYTF; cdr3_nt: TGTGCCAGCAGCTCCGGGACAGGGGGGTATGGCTACACCTTC
d_call: -; j_call: TRBJ1-2; v_call: TRBV7-9; clone_size: few; cdr3_aa: CASSLTNYGYTF; cdr3_nt: TGTGCCAGCAGCTTGACTAACTATGGCTACACCTTC
d_call: TRBD1; j_call: TRBJ1-2; v_call: TRBV30; clone_size: -; cdr3_aa: CAWRTTGGPYGYTF; cdr3_nt: TGTGCCTGGAGAACCACAGGGGGGCCCTATGGCTACACCTTC
d_call: -; j_call: TRBJ2-7; v_call: TRBV28; clone_size: few; cdr3_aa: CASSFGQFPNEQYF; cdr3_nt: TGTGCCAGCAGTTTTGGACAGTTTCCCAACGAGCAGTACTTC
d_call: -; j_call: TRBJ2-6; v_call: TRBV19; clone_size: -; cdr3_aa: CASTRQGNAGANVLTF; cdr3_nt: TGTGCCAGTACCCGTCAGGGGAACGCTGGGGCCAACGTCCTGACTTTC
d_call: TRBD2; j_call: TRBJ2-3; v_call: TRBV5-1; clone_size: -; cdr3_aa: CASSLNLAEDTQYF; cdr3_nt: TGCGCCAGCAGCTTAAACCTAGCGGAAGATACGCAGTATTTT
d_call: -; j_call: TRBJ1-5; v_call: TRBV28; clone_size: large; cdr3_aa: CASSFGPYSNQPQHF; cdr3_nt: TGTGCCAGCAGTTTTGGACCCTATAGCAATCAGCCCCAGCATTTT
d_call: -; j_call: TRBJ1-2; v_call: TRBV6-5; clone_size: -; cdr3_aa: CASTRGRGYTF; cdr3_nt: TGTGCCAGCACCCGGGGACGGGGCTACACCTTC
d_call: -; j_call: TRBJ2-7; v_call: TRBV7-9; clone_size: -; cdr3_aa: CANSLDTGYAYEQYF; cdr3_nt: TGTGCCAACAGCTTGGACACCGGGTACGCCTACGAGCAGTACTTC
d_call: -; j_call: TRBJ1-4; v_call: TRBV4-3; clone_size: -; cdr3_aa: CASSQRGVANEKLFF; cdr3_nt: TGCGCCAGCAGTCAGAGGGGAGTTGCTAATGAAAAACTGTTTTTT
d_call: -; j_call: TRBJ1-3; v_call: TRBV4-2; clone_size: -; cdr3_aa: CASSPGPGNTIYF; cdr3_nt: TGTGCCAGCAGCCCTGGTCCCGGAAACACCATATATTTT
d_call: TRBD1; j_call: TRBJ2-6; v_call: TRBV5-4; clone_size: -; cdr3_aa: CASSSKTGSAWVLTF; cdr3_nt: TGTGCCAGCAGCTCCAAGACAGGGAGCGCCTGGGTCCTGACTTTC
d_call: TRBD2; j_call: TRBJ2-1; v_call: TRBV5-4; clone_size: few; cdr3_aa: CASSKEGTSAYNEQFF; cdr3_nt: TGTGCCAGCAGCAAGGAAGGGACTAGCGCTTACAATGAGCAGTTCTTC
d_call: TRBD1; j_call: TRBJ2-7; v_call: TRBV7-2; clone_size: -; cdr3_aa: CASSSPGQGYEQYF; cdr3_nt: TGTGCCAGCAGCTCTCCGGGACAGGGATACGAGCAGTACTTC
d_call: -; j_call: TRBJ1-1; v_call: TRBV7-3; clone_size: -; cdr3_aa: CASSLVGGGTEAFF; cdr3_nt: TGTGCCAGCAGCTTAGTGGGCGGGGGCACTGAAGCTTTCTTT
d_call: -; j_call: TRBJ2-1; v_call: TRBV29-1; clone_size: few; cdr3_aa: CSVAGTSYSEQFF; cdr3_nt: TGCAGCGTCGCCGGGACGTCATATTCTGAGCAGTTCTTC
d_call: TRBD2; j_call: TRBJ2-1; v_call: TRBV11-1; clone_size: -; cdr3_aa: CASSPGTSNEQFF; cdr3_nt: TGTGCCAGCAGCCCCGGGACTAGCAATGAGCAGTTCTTC
d_call: -; j_call: TRBJ2-2; v_call: TRBV28; clone_size: -; cdr3_aa: CASREDGELFF; cdr3_nt: TGTGCCAGCAGGGAGGACGGGGAGCTGTTTTTT
d_call: -; j_call: TRBJ2-3; v_call: TRBV27; clone_size: -; cdr3_aa: CASSPRQVGGTDTQYF; cdr3_nt: TGTGCCAGCAGTCCAAGACAGGTCGGAGGCACAGATACGCAGTATTTT
d_call: -; j_call: TRBJ2-7; v_call: TRBV30; clone_size: -; cdr3_aa: CAWNPGATYEQYF; cdr3_nt: TGTGCCTGGAACCCAGGGGCCACCTACGAGCAGTACTTC
d_call: -; j_call: TRBJ1-1; v_call: TRBV10-3; clone_size: once; cdr3_aa: CAINRGQVNTEAFF; cdr3_nt: TGTGCCATCAACCGGGGGCAGGTAAATACTGAAGCTTTCTTT
d_call: -; j_call: TRBJ2-3; v_call: TRBV7-2; clone_size: -; cdr3_aa: CASRRGASTDTQYF; cdr3_nt: TGTGCCAGCAGGAGAGGTGCGAGCACAGATACGCAGTATTTT
d_call: -; j_call: TRBJ1-2; v_call: TRBV28; clone_size: -; cdr3_aa: CASSLDYGYTF; cdr3_nt: TGTGCCAGCAGTCTCGACTATGGCTACACCTTC
d_call: TRBD1; j_call: TRBJ2-7; v_call: TRBV7-6; clone_size: few; cdr3_aa: CASSLVQGASYEQYF; cdr3_nt: TGTGCCAGCAGCTTAGTCCAGGGGGCCTCTTACGAGCAGTACTTC
d_call: TRBD1; j_call: TRBJ2-2; v_call: TRBV5-4; clone_size: -; cdr3_aa: CASSWGTGGAFGELFF; cdr3_nt: TGTGCCAGCAGCTGGGGGACAGGGGGAGCTTTCGGGGAGCTGTTTTTT
d_call: -; j_call: TRBJ2-7; v_call: TRBV7-6; clone_size: few; cdr3_aa: CASSLGLWASYEQYF; cdr3_nt: TGTGCCAGCAGCTTAGGTCTTTGGGCATCCTACGAGCAGTACTTC
d_call: TRBD1; j_call: TRBJ1-2; v_call: TRBV4-1; clone_size: -; cdr3_aa: CASSQAGTVRDYGYTF; cdr3_nt: TGCGCCAGCAGCCAAGCTGGGACAGTGAGAGACTATGGCTACACCTTC
d_call: -; j_call: TRBJ1-2; v_call: TRBV20-1; clone_size: -; cdr3_aa: CSARQGNGYTF; cdr3_nt: TGCAGTGCTAGACAGGGGAATGGCTACACCTTC